This TCR beta chain was sequenced for a study of cytomegalovirus exposure and HLA in healthy donors. Study in general: Researchers previously reported finding some 110 million unique TCR beta sequences from 170 million or so T cells. Counted in an early data release were tens of millions of unique TCRs from HLA-typed donors. Whole-study results and caveats: TCR beta V- and J-gene trimming was later associated with a missense DCLRE1C variant.

For this clone: Its antigen is currently unknown.

Use of 60 Vbeta and 13 Jbeta primers characterized the PCR. The method was immunoSEQ multiplex PCR; TCRdb's version includes in-frame clones alone and lacks a portion of them. The repertoire holds approximately 150,000 clones, with 80% as singletons. Germline V gene data show CDR1 as MNHNS and CDR2 as SASEGT. The CDR3 spans 11 residues. V was shortened by 8 bases and J by 0 bases, with 4 bases between the two germline ends. The genes are TRBV6-1 and TRBJ1-1; unclear D gene. The sample taken for sequencing was PBMCs. This receptor was obtained from a man aged 25-45 years in good health and CMV-seropositive. The CDR3 reads CASRMNTEAFF. DNA of the CDR3: TGTGCCAGCCGTATGAACACTGAAGCTTTCTTT.